These 9 T cell receptor beta chains originate from one sample sequenced in a study of shared clonotypes between healthy human individuals. Clones were read by immunoSEQ multiplex PCR, and TCRdb kept only the in-frame ones, dropping some. Here the sample spans 650,000 to 800,000 clones, roughly two thirds being singletons. The material sequenced was memory CD4+ T cells sorted from blood. The subset denotes: CD45RA-negative fraction. Receptor source: a woman in her twenties or thirties in good health.

The gene calls are TRBV6-1 and TRBJ2-3; TRBD2 agrees at 7 bases. The V and J ends lost 6 bases and 10 bases, in that order; junction bases with no gene match: 7. The CDR3 length is 12 residues. CDR1 is MNHNS and CDR2 is SASEGT in the germline V gene. The CDR3 is CASSRVAGAQYF. In nucleotides, the CDR3 is TGTGCCAGCAGCAGAGTGGCGGGAGCGCAGTATTTT.

With regard to this clone: Other DNA sequences in the sample encode the same CDR3. V is TRBV28 and J is TRBJ2-1; 10 nucleotides agree with TRBD2. CDR3 size: 15 residues. Germline assignment: CDR1 MDHEN and CDR2 SYDVKM. The J segment lost 2 bases and the V segment lost 3 bases, leaving 1 base of the junction unmatched. The chain's CDR3 is CASSFLAGAYNEQFF. In DNA, the CDR3 is TGTGCCAGCAGTTTCCTAGCGGGGGCCTACAATGAGCAGTTCTTC.

The chain has TRBV6-6 and TRBJ1-2; D not resolved. Germline CDR1 MNHNY, CDR2 SVGAGI (reference sequence). The germline V and J ends were trimmed by 6 bases and 6 bases, with 17 bases remaining between them. CDR3 length: 14 amino acids. The CDR3 spells CASRPPGSLNGYTF. The CDR3 coding sequence is TGTGCCAGCAGACCACCGGGGAGTTTGAATGGCTACACCTTC.

The genes are TRBV4-1 and TRBJ2-7; 7 positions match TRBD1. V trimming: 2 bases; J trimming: 0 bases; junction bases outside the gene matches: 10. Germline V CDR1 and CDR2: MGHRA, YSYEKL. CDR3 length: 17 amino acids. This chain's CDR3 is CASSQTLPRGSSYEQYF. Written as DNA, the CDR3 is TGCGCCAGCAGCCAAACCCTTCCCAGGGGGAGCTCCTACGAGCAGTACTTC.

The V gene is TRBV7-8, the J gene TRBJ2-5; TRBD2 agrees at 7 bases. The last part of the DNA fits TRBJ2-7 better; the J call may be wrong. This CDR3 has 12 residues. Germline CDR1 is SGHVS and CDR2 is FQNEAQ. CDR3: CASSPWGGEQYF. CDR3 in DNA: TGTGCCAGCAGTCCCTGGGGGGGCGAGCAGTACTTC.

This clone came up a few times. The V gene is TRBV7-2, the J gene TRBJ1-5; 7 bases line up with TRBD1. Germline trimming cut 5 bases from V and 6 bases from J; bases unmatched to any gene: 10. The CDR3 covers 15 residues. Germline assignment: CDR1 SGHTA and CDR2 FQGNSA. In DNA form, the CDR3 reads TGTGCCAGCAGCGCCACAGGGGCCCAGGCTCAGCCCCAGCATTTT. It codes for CASSATGAQAQPQHF. Complete variable domain (other parts from reference TRBV7-2 and TRBJ1-5): GAGVSQSPSNKVTEKGKDVELRCDPISGHTALYWYRQSLGQGLEFLIYFQGNSAPDKSGLPSDRFSAERTGGSVSTLTIQRTQQEDSAVYLCASSATGAQAQPQHFGDGTRLSIL.

The chain joins TRBV6-1 to TRBJ2-3; TRBD1 agrees at 12 bases. Losses at the gene ends were 1 base for V and 3 bases for J; bases not matched to a gene: 5. CDR1 and CDR2 from the germline V gene are MNHNS and SASEGT. The CDR3 totals 17 residues. The CDR3 bases are TGTGCCAGCAGTGAAGGGGACAGGGGGCGCCGGACAGATACGCAGTATTTT. Protein sequence: CASSEGDRGRRTDTQYF.

The V and J genes are TRBV10-3 and TRBJ2-7; the match to TRBD2 covers 11 bases. The CDR3 spans 15 residues. J was trimmed by 2 bases and V by 7 bases; bases with no gene match: 7. Germline CDR1 reads ENHRY; CDR2 reads SYGVKD. For the CDR3, the DNA is TGTGCCATCAAAGAGACTAGCGGGATTACCTACGAGCAGTACTTC. Translating gives CAIKETSGITYEQYF.

The chain's CDR3 is CASRLGLSNTGELFF. CDR3 sequence (DNA): TGTGCCAGCAGGTTGGGACTTTCGAACACCGGGGAGCTGTTTTTT. The genes are TRBV7-2 and TRBJ2-2, with D perhaps matching TRBD2 (6 bases). Trimming took 6 bases from V and 0 from J, leaving 11 bases between them. Germline V lookup: CDR1 SGHTA, CDR2 FQGNSA. The CDR3 sequence is 15 residues long.